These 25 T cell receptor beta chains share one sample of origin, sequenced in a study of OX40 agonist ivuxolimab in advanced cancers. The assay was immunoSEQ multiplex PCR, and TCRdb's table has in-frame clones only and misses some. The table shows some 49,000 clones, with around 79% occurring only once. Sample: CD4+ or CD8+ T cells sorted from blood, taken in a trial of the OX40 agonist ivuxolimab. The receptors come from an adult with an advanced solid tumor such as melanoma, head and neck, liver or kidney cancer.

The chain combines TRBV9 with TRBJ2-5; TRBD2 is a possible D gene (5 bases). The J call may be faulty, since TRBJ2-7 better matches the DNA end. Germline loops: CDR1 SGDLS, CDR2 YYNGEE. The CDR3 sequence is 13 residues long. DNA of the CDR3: TGTGCCAGCAGCGTAGCGCTAGCTAGCGAGCAGTACTTC. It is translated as CASSVALASEQYF.

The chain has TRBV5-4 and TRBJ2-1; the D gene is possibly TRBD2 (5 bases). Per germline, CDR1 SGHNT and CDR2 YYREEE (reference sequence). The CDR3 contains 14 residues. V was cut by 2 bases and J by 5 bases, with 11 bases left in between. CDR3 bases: TGTGCCAGCAGCTTAACCCAGACTAACAATGAGCAGTTCTTC. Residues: CASSLTQTNNEQFF.

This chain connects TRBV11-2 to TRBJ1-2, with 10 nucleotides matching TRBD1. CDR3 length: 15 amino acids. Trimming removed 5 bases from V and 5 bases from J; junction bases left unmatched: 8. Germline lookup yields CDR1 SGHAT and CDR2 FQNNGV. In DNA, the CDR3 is TGTGCCAGCAGCGCTCGACAGGGGGCTGAGTATGGCTACACCTTC. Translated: CASSARQGAEYGYTF.

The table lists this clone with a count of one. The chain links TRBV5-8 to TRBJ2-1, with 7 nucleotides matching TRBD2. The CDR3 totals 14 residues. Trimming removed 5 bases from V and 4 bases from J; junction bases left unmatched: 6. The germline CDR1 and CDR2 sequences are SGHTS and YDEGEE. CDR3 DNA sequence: TGTGCCAGCAGACTGACGGGGGGTTACAATGAGCAGTTCTTC. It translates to CASRLTGGYNEQFF.

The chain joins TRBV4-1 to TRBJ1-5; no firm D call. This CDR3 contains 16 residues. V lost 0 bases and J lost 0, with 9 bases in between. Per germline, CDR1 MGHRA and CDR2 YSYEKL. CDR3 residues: CASSQEGSFSNQPQHF. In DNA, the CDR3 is TGCGCCAGCAGCCAAGAAGGTAGTTTTAGCAATCAGCCCCAGCATTTT.

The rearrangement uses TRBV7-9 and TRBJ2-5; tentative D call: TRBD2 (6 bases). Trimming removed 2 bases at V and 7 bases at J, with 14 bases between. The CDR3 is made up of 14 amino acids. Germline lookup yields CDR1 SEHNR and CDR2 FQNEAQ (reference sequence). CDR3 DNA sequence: TGTGCCAGCAGCTTAACGGGGCGGGAAGGGACCCAGTACTTC. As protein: CASSLTGREGTQYF.

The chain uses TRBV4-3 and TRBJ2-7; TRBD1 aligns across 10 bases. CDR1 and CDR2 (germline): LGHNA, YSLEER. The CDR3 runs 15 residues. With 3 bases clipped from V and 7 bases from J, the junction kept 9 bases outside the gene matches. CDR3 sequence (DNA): TGCGCCAGCAGCCAGGCCGGGACAGGGGTTAAGGAGCAGTACTTC. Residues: CASSQAGTGVKEQYF.

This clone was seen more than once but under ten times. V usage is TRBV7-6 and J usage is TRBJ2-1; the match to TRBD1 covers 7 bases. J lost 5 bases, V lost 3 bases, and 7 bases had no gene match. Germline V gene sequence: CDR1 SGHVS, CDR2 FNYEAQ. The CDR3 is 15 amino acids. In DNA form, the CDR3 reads TGTGCCAGCAGCTTGTTCGGGACAGAAGACAATGAGCAGTTCTTC. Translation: CASSLFGTEDNEQFF.

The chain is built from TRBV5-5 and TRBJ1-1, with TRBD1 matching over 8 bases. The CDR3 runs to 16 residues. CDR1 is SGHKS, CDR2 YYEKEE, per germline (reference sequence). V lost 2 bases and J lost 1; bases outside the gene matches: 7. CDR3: CASSFGQGGANTEAFF. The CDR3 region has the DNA TGTGCCAGCAGCTTCGGACAGGGCGGTGCGAACACTGAAGCTTTCTTT.

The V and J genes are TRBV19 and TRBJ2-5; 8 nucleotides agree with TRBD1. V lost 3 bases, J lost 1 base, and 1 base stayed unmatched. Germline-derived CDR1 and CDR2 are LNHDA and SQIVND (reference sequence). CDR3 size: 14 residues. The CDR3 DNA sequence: TGTGCCAGTAGTATTGGACAGGGCCAAGAGACCCAGTACTTC. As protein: CASSIGQGQETQYF.

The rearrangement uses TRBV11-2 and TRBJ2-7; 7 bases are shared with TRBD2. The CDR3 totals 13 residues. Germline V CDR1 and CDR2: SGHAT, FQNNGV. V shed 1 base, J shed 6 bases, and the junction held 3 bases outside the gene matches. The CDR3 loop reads CASSLGLASEQYF. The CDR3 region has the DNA TGTGCCAGCAGCTTAGGACTAGCTAGCGAGCAGTACTTC.

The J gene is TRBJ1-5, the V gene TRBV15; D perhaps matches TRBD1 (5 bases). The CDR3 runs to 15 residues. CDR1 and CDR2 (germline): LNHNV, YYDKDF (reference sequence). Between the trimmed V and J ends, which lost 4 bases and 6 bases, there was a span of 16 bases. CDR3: CATSTGGGFSQPQHF. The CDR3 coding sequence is TGTGCCACCAGCACTGGGGGGGGATTCTCTCAGCCCCAGCATTTT.

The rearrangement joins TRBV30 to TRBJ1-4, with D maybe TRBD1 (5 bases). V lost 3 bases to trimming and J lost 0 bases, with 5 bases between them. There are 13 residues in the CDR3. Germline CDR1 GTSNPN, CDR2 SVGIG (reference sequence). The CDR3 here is CAWRGATNEKLFF. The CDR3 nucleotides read TGTGCCTGGAGGGGGGCAACTAATGAAAAACTGTTTTTT. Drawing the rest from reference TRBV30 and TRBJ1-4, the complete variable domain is SQTIHQWPATLVQPVGSPLSLECTVEGTSNPNLYWYRQAAGRGLQLLFYSVGIGQISSEVPQNLSASRPQDRQFILSSKKLLLSDSGFYLCAWRGATNEKLFFGSGTQLSVL.

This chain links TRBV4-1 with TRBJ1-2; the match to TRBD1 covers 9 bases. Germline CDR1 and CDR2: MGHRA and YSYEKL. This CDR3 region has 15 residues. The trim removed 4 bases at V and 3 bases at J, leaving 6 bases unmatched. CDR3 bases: TGCGCCAGCAGCCCGGGGACAGGGTTCGACTATGGCTACACCTTC. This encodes CASSPGTGFDYGYTF.

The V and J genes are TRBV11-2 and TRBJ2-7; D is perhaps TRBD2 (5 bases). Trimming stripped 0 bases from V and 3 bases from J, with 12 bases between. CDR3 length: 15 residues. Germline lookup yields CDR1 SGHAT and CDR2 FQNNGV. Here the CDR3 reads CASSLELDLVYEQYF. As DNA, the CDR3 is TGTGCCAGCAGCTTAGAACTAGATTTGGTCTACGAGCAGTACTTC.

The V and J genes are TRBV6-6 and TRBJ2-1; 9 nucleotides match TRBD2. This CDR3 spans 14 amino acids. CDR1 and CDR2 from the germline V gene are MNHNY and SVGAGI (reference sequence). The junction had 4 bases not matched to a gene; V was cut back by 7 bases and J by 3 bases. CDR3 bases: TGTGCCAGCACCACTAGCGGGTTCTACAATGAGCAGTTCTTC. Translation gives CASTTSGFYNEQFF.

In DNA, the CDR3 is TGTGCCATCAGTGTAGGGCAGACCTTAGATGAGCAGTTCTTC. Encoded protein: CAISVGQTLDEQFF. V and J are TRBV10-3 and TRBJ2-1; D gene unclear. The CDR3 runs to 14 residues. V lost 4 bases, J lost 8 bases, and 15 bases lay in between. The germline V gene has CDR1 ENHRY and CDR2 SYGVKD.

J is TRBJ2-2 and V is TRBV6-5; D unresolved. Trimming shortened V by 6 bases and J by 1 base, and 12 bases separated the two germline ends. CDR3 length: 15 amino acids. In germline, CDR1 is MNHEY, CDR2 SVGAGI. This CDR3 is CASSLRFENTGELFF. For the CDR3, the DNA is TGTGCCAGCAGCCTACGGTTTGAGAACACCGGGGAGCTGTTTTTT.

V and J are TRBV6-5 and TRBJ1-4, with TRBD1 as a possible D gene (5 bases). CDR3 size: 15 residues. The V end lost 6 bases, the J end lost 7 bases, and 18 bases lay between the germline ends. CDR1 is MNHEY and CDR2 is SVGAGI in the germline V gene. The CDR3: CASRSPGGKGEKLFF. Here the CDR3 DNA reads TGTGCCAGCAGATCACCGGGGGGGAAAGGTGAAAAACTGTTTTTT.

The CDR3 DNA follows: TGCGCCAGCAGCCCCTTGACAGGGGGCACTGAAGCTTTCTTT. Its translation: CASSPLTGGTEAFF. V is TRBV5-1 and J is TRBJ1-1; TRBD1 matches at 9 bases. CDR3 length: 14 amino acids. Germline assignment: CDR1 SGHRS and CDR2 YFSETQ. Trimming removed 4 bases from V and 4 bases from J; junction bases left unmatched: 5. Drawing the rest from reference TRBV5-1 and TRBJ1-1, the complete variable domain is KAGVTQTPRYLIKTRGQQVTLSCSPISGHRSVSWYQQTPGQGLQFLFEYFSETQRNKGNFPGRFSGRQFSNSRSEMNVSTLELGDSALYLCASSPLTGGTEAFFGQGTRLTVV.

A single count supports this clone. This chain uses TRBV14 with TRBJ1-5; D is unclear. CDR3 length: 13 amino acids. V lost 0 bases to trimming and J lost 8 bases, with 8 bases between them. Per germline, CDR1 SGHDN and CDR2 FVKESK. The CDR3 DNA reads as TGTGCCAGCAGCCAAGATTTGAATGAGCCCCAGCATTTT. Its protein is CASSQDLNEPQHF.

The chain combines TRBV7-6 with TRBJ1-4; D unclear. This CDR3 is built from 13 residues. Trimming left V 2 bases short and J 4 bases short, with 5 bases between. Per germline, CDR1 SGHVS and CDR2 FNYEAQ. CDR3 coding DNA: TGTGCCAGCAGCTTAAGGCGTAATGAAAAACTGTTTTTT. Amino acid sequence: CASSLRRNEKLFF.

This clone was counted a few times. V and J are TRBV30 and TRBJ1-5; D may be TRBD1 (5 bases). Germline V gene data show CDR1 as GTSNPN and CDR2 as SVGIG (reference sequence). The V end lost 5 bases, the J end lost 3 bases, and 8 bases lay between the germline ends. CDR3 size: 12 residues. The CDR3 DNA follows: TGTGCCTGGGACAGACCCAATCAGCCCCAGCATTTT. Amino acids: CAWDRPNQPQHF.

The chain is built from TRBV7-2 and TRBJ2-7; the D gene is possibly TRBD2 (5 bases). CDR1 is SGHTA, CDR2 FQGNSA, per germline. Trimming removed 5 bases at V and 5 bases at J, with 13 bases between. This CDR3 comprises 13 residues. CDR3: CASSQRAADEQYF. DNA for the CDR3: TGTGCCAGCAGCCAGAGGGCGGCAGACGAGCAGTACTTC. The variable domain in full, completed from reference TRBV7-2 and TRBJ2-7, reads GAGVSQSPSNKVTEKGKDVELRCDPISGHTALYWYRQSLGQGLEFLIYFQGNSAPDKSGLPSDRFSAERTGGSVSTLTIQRTQQEDSAVYLCASSQRAADEQYFGPGTRLTVT.

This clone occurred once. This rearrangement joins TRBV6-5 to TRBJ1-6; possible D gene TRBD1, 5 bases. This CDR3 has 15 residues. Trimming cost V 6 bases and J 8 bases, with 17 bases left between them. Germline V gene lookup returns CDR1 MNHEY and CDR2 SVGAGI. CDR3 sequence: CASSRRGEPDSPLHF. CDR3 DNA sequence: TGTGCCAGCAGCCGTCGGGGCGAACCGGATTCACCCCTCCACTTT.